The 21 T cell receptor beta chains in this list originate from one sample, sequenced in a study of blood T cell repertoires in COVID-19. Here immunoSEQ multiplex PCR was the method, and the copy in TCRdb shows in-frame clones only, minus some. The sample shows 90,000 to 100,000 clones, 65% to 90% of them seen only once. The sequenced sample was peripheral blood. These receptors were collected from a man aged 55 to 70 with acute or convalescent COVID-19.

This clone was picked up a small number of times. The rearrangement links TRBV7-9 to TRBJ1-2; the match to TRBD1 covers 7 bases. The CDR3 is 12 amino acids. With V trimmed by 4 bases and J by 7 bases, 3 bases remained unmatched. The germline V gene encodes CDR1 SEHNR and CDR2 FQNEAQ (reference sequence). This chain's CDR3 is CASSSGTAGYTF. The CDR3 DNA sequence: TGTGCCAGCAGCTCCGGGACAGCTGGCTACACCTTC.

This sequence joins TRBV28 and TRBJ1-3; D call uncertain. The V gene lost 3 bases and the J gene lost 1 base, with 7 bases spanning the gap. The CDR3 is made up of 14 amino acids. Germline CDR1 and CDR2: MDHEN and SYDVKM. Here the CDR3 reads CASSFDSSGNTIYF. The CDR3 DNA follows: TGTGCCAGCAGTTTTGATAGTTCTGGAAACACCATATATTTT.

This clone was seen only a few times. The V call is TRBV7-3, the J call TRBJ2-2; 10 bases are shared with TRBD2. This CDR3 comprises 17 residues. Germline V CDR1 and CDR2: SGHTA, FQGTGA. With 4 bases clipped from V and 6 bases from J, the junction kept 11 bases outside the gene matches. CDR3 bases: TGTGCCAGCAGCTCTACTCTTCTAGCGGGGGTGTCCGGGGAGCTGTTTTTT. Amino acids: CASSSTLLAGVSGELFF.

The chain links TRBV7-3 to TRBJ2-7; possible D gene TRBD2, 6 bases. CDR1 is SGHTA and CDR2 is FQGTGA in the germline V gene. The CDR3 sequence is 13 residues long. Trimming left V 1 base short and J 7 bases short, with 11 bases between. CDR3 bases: TGTGCCAGCAGCTTAATGGAGGGCGCGGAGCAGTACTTC. This encodes CASSLMEGAEQYF.

The genes are TRBV7-9 and TRBJ1-4, with D tentatively TRBD1 (6 bases). The CDR3 has 15 residues. CDR1 is SEHNR, CDR2 FQNEAQ, per germline (reference sequence). V lost 4 bases and J 3 bases, leaving 12 bases between the germline ends. The CDR3 sequence: CASSSRGLSNEKLFF. CDR3 nucleotides: TGTGCCAGCAGCTCCAGGGGTTTATCTAATGAAAAACTGTTTTTT.

The J gene is TRBJ1-5, the V gene TRBV19, with 8 bases identical to TRBD1. V lost 7 bases to trimming and J lost 11 bases; unmatched junction nucleotides: 13. There are 14 residues in the CDR3. The germline V gene encodes CDR1 LNHDA and CDR2 SQIVND (reference sequence). CDR3 region: CASTQTGAGRAQHF. CDR3 DNA sequence: TGTGCCAGTACCCAGACAGGGGCCGGTCGTGCCCAGCATTTT.

This clone is a singleton in its sample. The V gene is TRBV6-5, the J gene TRBJ1-5; 8 nucleotides match TRBD1. The junction had 8 bases not matched to a gene; V was cut back by 6 bases and J by 4 bases. CDR1 is MNHEY and CDR2 is SVGAGI in the germline V gene. The CDR3 is 15 amino acids. CDR3 amino acids: CASRIRQGSNQPQHF. CDR3 DNA: TGTGCCAGCAGAATCCGACAGGGGAGTAATCAGCCCCAGCATTTT.

The chain is built from TRBV18 and TRBJ1-3, with TRBD1 matching 9 bases. Germline trimming cut 3 bases from V and 4 bases from J; bases unmatched to any gene: 10. This CDR3 has 17 amino acids. In germline, CDR1 is KGHSH, CDR2 LQKENI. Written as DNA, the CDR3 is TGTGCCAGCTCACCGCCTGACAGGGGGATCGTCGGAAACACCATATATTTT. Translation gives CASSPPDRGIVGNTIYF.

J is TRBJ2-5 and V is TRBV9; 8 nucleotides line up with TRBD2. V shed 3 bases, J shed 4 bases, and the junction held 23 bases outside the gene matches. Germline assignment: CDR1 SGDLS and CDR2 YYNGEE. The CDR3 covers 20 residues. The CDR3 nucleotides read TGTGCCAGCAGCGCCGCTGAGGGACGGGGGGGCCCATCCCGGCGAGAGACCCAGTACTTC. It specifies CASSAAEGRGGPSRRETQYF. The full variable domain, rest sourced from reference TRBV9 and TRBJ2-5, is DSGVTQTPKHLITATGQRVTLRCSPRSGDLSVYWYQQSLDQGLQFLIQYYNGEERAKGNILERFSAQQFPDLHSELNLSSLELGDSALYFCASSAAEGRGGPSRRETQYFGPGTRLLVL.

The chain links TRBV29-1 to TRBJ2-1, with 7 bases lining up with TRBD1. V gave up 1 base and J gave up 15 bases; unmatched junction bases: 15. Germline CDR1 reads SQVTM; CDR2 reads ANQGSEA. The CDR3 consists of 14 residues. In nucleotides, the CDR3 is TGCAGCGTTGAAGTGACACCACAACAGGGGACCCTGTTCTTC. Protein sequence: CSVEVTPQQGTLFF.

The chain uses TRBV5-4 and TRBJ1-2; 8 bases fit TRBD1. V was pared by 0 bases and J by 4 bases, with 8 bases of the junction left unmatched. This CDR3 has 16 residues. Germline CDR1 is SGHNT and CDR2 is YYREEE (reference sequence). Here the CDR3 DNA reads TGTGCCAGCAGCTTGGGAGGGGGACAGGTCCTCTATGGCTACACCTTC. Its protein product is CASSLGGGQVLYGYTF.

This sequence joins TRBV5-1 and TRBJ2-3, with TRBD2 matching 8 bases. This CDR3 contains 15 residues. Germline values: CDR1 SGHRS, CDR2 YFSETQ. V shed 2 bases, J shed 2 bases, and the junction held 4 bases outside the gene matches. The CDR3 is CASSFGGALTDTQYF. As DNA, the CDR3 is TGCGCCAGCAGCTTCGGGGGGGCGCTCACAGATACGCAGTATTTT.

The chain carries TRBV15 and TRBJ2-7; no clear D gene. Germline V CDR1 and CDR2: LNHNV, YYDKDF (reference sequence). With 3 bases removed from V and 5 bases from J, the gap between germline ends came to 20 bases. The CDR3 extends over 16 amino acids. The CDR3 DNA sequence: TGTGCCACCAGCAGGGGTCATGGTTCCCAGGCCGACGAGCAGTACTTC. It encodes CATSRGHGSQADEQYF. The variable domain in full, with the rest retrieved from reference TRBV15 and TRBJ2-7, is DAMVIQNPRYQVTQFGKPVTLSCSQTLNHNVMYWYQQKSSQAPKLLFHYYDKDFNNEADTPDNFQSRRPNTSFCFLDIRSPGLGDTAMYLCATSRGHGSQADEQYFGPGTRLTVT.

This clone was counted only a few times. This chain connects TRBV6-2 or TRBV6-3 to TRBJ1-1, with TRBD1 matching 12 bases. Germline V CDR1 and CDR2: MNHEY, SVGEGT. The CDR3 contains 17 residues. V lost 5 bases to trimming and J lost 6 bases; unmatched junction nucleotides: 13. The CDR3 DNA reads as TGTGCCAGCAGTAACGTCGGGACAGGGGGCGTGCGGCCTGAAGCTTTCTTT. Translation: CASSNVGTGGVRPEAFF.

Only one count was recorded for this clone. The genes are TRBV5-5 and TRBJ1-5; TRBD1 agrees at 7 bases. Per germline, CDR1 SGHKS and CDR2 YYEKEE (reference sequence). The CDR3 has 15 amino acids. V trimming: 1 base; J trimming: 2 bases; junction bases outside the gene matches: 3. CDR3 sequence: CASSLLTGRNQPQHF. CDR3 coding DNA: TGTGCCAGCAGCTTGCTGACAGGGCGCAATCAGCCCCAGCATTTT.

This rearrangement joins TRBV20-1 to TRBJ2-7; D is perhaps TRBD2 (5 bases). Per the germline V gene, CDR1 is DFQATT and CDR2 is SNEGSKA (reference sequence). V was pared by 4 bases and J by 3 bases, with 7 bases between. CDR3 length equals 11 residues. CDR3 region: CSATGNYEQYV. The DNA of the CDR3 is TGCAGTGCTACGGGGAACTACGAGCAGTACGTC.

The chain joins TRBV15 to TRBJ1-5; D not certain. Germline-derived CDR1 and CDR2 are LNHNV and YYDKDF (reference sequence). V shed 0 bases and J shed 6 bases, with 12 bases lying between them. The CDR3 runs 15 residues. CDR3 in amino acids: CATSRDGEGTQPQHF. CDR3 nucleotides: TGTGCCACCAGCAGAGATGGGGAGGGAACTCAGCCCCAGCATTTT.

The chain recombines TRBV18 with TRBJ1-5; 9 bases are a match to TRBD1. J gave up 3 bases and V 3 bases, and 9 bases lay outside the gene matches. The CDR3 is made up of 17 amino acids. Per the germline V gene, CDR1 is KGHSH and CDR2 is LQKENI. CDR3 loop: CASSPSTGTGSNQPQHF. CDR3 bases: TGTGCCAGCTCACCTTCCACCGGGACAGGGTCCAATCAGCCCCAGCATTTT.

This clone was seen ten or more times. This chain uses TRBV20-1 with TRBJ1-2; D possibly corresponds to TRBD1 (5 bases). The CDR3 spans 14 residues. The ends were cut back, 3 bases at V and 5 bases at J, with 16 bases in the middle. CDR1 DFQATT and CDR2 SNEGSKA come from the germline V gene (reference sequence). The CDR3 is CSASNIDSGYGYTF. The CDR3 region has the DNA TGCAGTGCTAGTAACATCGACAGTGGGTATGGCTACACCTTC.

The V and J genes are TRBV6-1 and TRBJ1-6, with D unclear. The CDR3 has 17 amino acids. Germline V lookup: CDR1 MNHNS, CDR2 SASEGT. V lost 0 bases and J lost 7, with 16 bases in between. CDR3 in DNA: TGTGCCAGCAGTGAAGCGCTTCGCGGGGTAGGAAATTCACCCCTCCACTTT. This encodes CASSEALRGVGNSPLHF.

This clone was observed once. The chain combines TRBV9 with TRBJ1-6; 8 bases match TRBD1. V trimming: 0 bases; J trimming: 9 bases; junction bases outside the gene matches: 2. The germline gives CDR1 SGDLS, CDR2 YYNGEE. The CDR3 is 14 amino acids. CDR3 protein: CASSVAGQASPLHF. Here the CDR3 DNA reads TGTGCCAGCAGCGTAGCGGGACAGGCTTCACCCCTCCACTTT.